Below, one TCR beta chain is given with its context. These data originate in a study of blood T cell repertoires in COVID-19. Across the whole study: Acute-phase and convalescent COVID-19 samples originated in the United States, Italy and Spain. T cells, B-cell-depleted T cells, or PBMCs supplied cDNA or gDNA.

Under the authors' procedure: Quantification of nucleated cells was approximated via reference gene primer amplification. Data came from immunoSEQ multiplex PCR; TCRdb stores just in-frame clones and leaves some out. V, J and clone size reflect that table, while D and trimming were determined from the DNA. There are 150,000 to 200,000 clones in the sample; 75% to 90% occur only once, and roughly a tenth lies in the top ten. CDR1 is SQVTM and CDR2 is ANQGSEA in the germline V gene. Trimming removed 4 bases from V and 6 bases from J; junction bases left unmatched: 4. CDR3 length equals 12 residues. The receptor's source is a human donor in a cohort sampled during active COVID-19. The gene calls are TRBV29-1 and TRBJ1-1; TRBD1 aligns across 8 bases. The sample was peripheral blood. The CDR3 DNA sequence: TGCAGCGTTGGGCAACAGGGGGCTGAAGCTTTCTTT. As protein: CSVGQQGAEAFF.